This TCR beta chain was found in a study of CD8 T cells in ankylosing spondylitis. Study findings and constraints: Seven to nine highly homologous variants made up a TCR beta motif that seemed to typify ankylosing spondylitis blood.

TCRdb redid the calling of the 5' RACE reads with MiXCR, one entry per CDR3 protein. The sample lists approximately 250,000 distinct CDR3 sequences, 8% to 9% seen once, with about 5% in the top ten. Note on this clonotype: The antigen is not known.

The CDR3 consists of 15 residues. Trimming shortened V by 0 bases and J by 7 bases, and 10 bases separated the two germline ends. Looked up from germline, CDR1 is MNHEY and CDR2 is SMNVEV (reference sequence). Sequenced sample: blood, either unsorted or a sorted T cell fraction (not recorded which). The sequence derives from a female donor with ankylosing spondylitis or in good health (not recorded which). The J gene is TRBJ1-6, the V gene TRBV27; D not resolved. The CDR3: CASSLSKRRNSPLHF. CDR3 coding DNA: TGTGCCAGCAGTTTATCGAAAAGACGGAATTCACCCCTCCACTTT.